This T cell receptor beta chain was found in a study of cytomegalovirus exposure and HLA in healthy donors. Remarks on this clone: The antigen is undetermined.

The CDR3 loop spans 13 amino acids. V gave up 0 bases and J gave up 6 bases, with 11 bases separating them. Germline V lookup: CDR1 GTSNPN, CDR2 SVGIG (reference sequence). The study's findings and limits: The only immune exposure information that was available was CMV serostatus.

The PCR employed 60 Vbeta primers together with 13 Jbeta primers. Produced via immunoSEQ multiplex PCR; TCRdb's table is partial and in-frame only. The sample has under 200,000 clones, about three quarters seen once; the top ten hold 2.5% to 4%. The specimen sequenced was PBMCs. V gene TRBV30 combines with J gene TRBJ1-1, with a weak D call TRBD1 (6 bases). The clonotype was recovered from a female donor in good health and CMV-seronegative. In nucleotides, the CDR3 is TGTGCCTGGAGTGTTCTACAGGGCGCTGAAGCTTTCTTT. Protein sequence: CAWSVLQGAEAFF.